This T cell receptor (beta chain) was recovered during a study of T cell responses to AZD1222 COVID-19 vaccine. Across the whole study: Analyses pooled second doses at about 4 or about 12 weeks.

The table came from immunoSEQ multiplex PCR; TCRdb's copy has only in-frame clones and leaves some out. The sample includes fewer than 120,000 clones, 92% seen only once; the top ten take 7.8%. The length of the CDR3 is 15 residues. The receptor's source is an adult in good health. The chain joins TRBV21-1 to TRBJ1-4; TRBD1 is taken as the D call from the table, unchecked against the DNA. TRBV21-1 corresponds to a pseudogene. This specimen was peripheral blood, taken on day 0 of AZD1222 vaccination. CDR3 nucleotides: TGTGCCAGCAGTACAGGGCGAAGTCAAAATGAAAAACTGTTTTTT. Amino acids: CASSTGRSQNEKLFF.